This T cell receptor (beta chain) came from a study of CD8 T cells in ankylosing spondylitis. This CDR3 is 16 amino acids long. CDR1 SEHNR and CDR2 FQNEAQ come from the germline V gene (reference sequence). V dropped 1 base and J dropped 7; count of bases not matched to a gene: 2. General study results and limits: Researchers reportedly found disease-linked clones significantly enriched in matched ankylosing spondylitis synovial fluid. Typical of ankylosing spondylitis blood, it appeared, was a TCR beta motif of eight highly homologous variants.

This clonotype was recorded a few times. The antigen is undetermined. Each CDR3 protein gets one entry after TCRdb re-called the 5' RACE reads with MiXCR. The data contain some 700,000 distinct CDR3 sequences, around 20% of them seen just once; the ten biggest clones take up under 20%. Sequenced material: blood, either unsorted or a sorted T cell fraction (not recorded which). The origin of this receptor is a male donor with ankylosing spondylitis. The chain links TRBV7-9 to TRBJ2-1; 15 bases align to TRBD2. The CDR3: CASSLVGLAGGNEQFF. Written as DNA, the CDR3 is TGTGCCAGCAGCTTAGTAGGACTAGCGGGGGGGAATGAGCAGTTCTTC.